This T cell receptor beta chain derives from a study of OX40 agonist ivuxolimab in advanced cancers. Study at large: Clinicians treated patients with ivuxolimab, an agonistic anti-OX40 (CD134) antibody.

This clone was seen once. Its antigen remains unknown. The study's findings and limits: Certain nonresponders likewise exhibited a low normalized T-cell clonal expansion.

With V trimmed by 9 bases and J by 3 bases, 10 bases remained unmatched. The CDR3 runs 15 residues. Germline V gene data show CDR1 as WNHNN and CDR2 as SYGVQD (reference sequence). Repertoires were generated with immunoSEQ multiplex PCR, while TCRdb's copy carries only in-frame clones and drops some. The data show approximately 40,000 clones, approximately 79% seen once. This clonotype was sampled from an adult with an advanced solid tumor such as melanoma, head and neck, liver or kidney cancer. This chain joins TRBV10-1 and TRBJ2-1; 8 bases line up with TRBD2. Specimen: CD4+ or CD8+ T cells sorted from blood, collected in a trial of the OX40 agonist ivuxolimab. This CDR3 reads CARRQAGVDYNEQFF. DNA for the CDR3: TGCGCCAGAAGACAAGCGGGAGTTGACTACAATGAGCAGTTCTTC.